This T cell receptor beta chain was found in a study of identical twins. From the 5' RACE reads, TCRdb called clonotypes with MiXCR, one entry per CDR3 protein. The data contain some 500,000 distinct CDR3 sequences, roughly a fifth of them singletons. Germline V gene data show CDR1 as LGHDT and CDR2 as YNNKEL (reference sequence). CDR3 size: 17 residues. After removal of 4 bases from V and 3 bases from J, the junction contained 11 bases not matched to a gene. This same sample was also part of a study on T cells expressing NK-cell markers.

Sequenced material: CD4+ T cells sorted from blood. The chain combines TRBV3-1 with TRBJ2-4; 8 nucleotides agree with TRBD1. The receptor's source is a woman between 18 and 30 years old in good health. CDR3 amino acids: CASSPRWTGLVKNIQYF. Written as DNA, the CDR3 is TGTGCCAGCAGCCCCCGTTGGACAGGGTTGGTCAAAAACATTCAGTACTTC.